A selection of T cell receptor beta chains follows, all from one sample in a study of neurological immune-mediated disorders. MiXCR was run by TCRdb on the 5' RACE reads, yielding one entry per CDR3 protein. The sample gives 20,000 to 25,000 distinct CDR3 sequences, more than 6% of which show up once; around 4.8% is in the top ten. Sequenced sample: PBMCs. These receptors were collected from a woman between 35 and 50 years old in good health. CDR3s include the opening cysteine and the closing phenylalanine or tryptophan. A D gene is named only where the DNA matches it firmly. A clone size is listed for some rows: how often the clone was seen (once, few, many), or a class if it is expanded.

many,TRBJ2-7,-,TRBV20-1,CSAVGREGYEQYF,TGCAGTGCTGTCGGTCGCGAGGGCTACGAGCAGTACTTC
many,TRBJ2-5,-,TRBV6-5,CASSQLLTKGTQYF,TGTGCCAGCAGCCAGCTCCTAACCAAGGGGACCCAGTACTTC
-,TRBJ2-7,-,TRBV12-3/TRBV12-4,CASSLSVLSQGPSSYEQYF,TGTGCCAGCAGTTTATCCGTTCTAAGTCAGGGGCCGAGCTCCTACGAGCAGTACTTC
many,TRBJ1-4,TRBD1,TRBV7-6,CASSLGQGATNEKLFF,TGTGCCAGCAGCTTAGGGCAGGGGGCAACTAATGAAAAACTGTTTTTT
many,TRBJ2-7,TRBD1,TRBV5-1,CASSPPGGTHEQYF,TGCGCCAGCAGCCCGCCAGGGGGTACCCACGAGCAGTACTTC
many,TRBJ2-1,-,TRBV20-1,CSARDRSGWNEQFF,TGCAGTGCTAGAGACCGGTCCGGCTGGAATGAGCAGTTCTTC
many,TRBJ2-1,TRBD2,TRBV18,CASSPGTSATDEQFF,TGTGCCAGCTCACCAGGGACTAGCGCTACGGATGAGCAGTTCTTC
few,TRBJ2-5,TRBD2,TRBV7-6,CASSSLAGVQETQYF,TGTGCCAGCAGCTCTCTAGCGGGGGTACAAGAGACCCAGTACTTC
many,TRBJ1-1,-,TRBV5-5,CASSLGLDNTEAFF,TGTGCCAGCAGCTTGGGGCTGGATAACACTGAAGCTTTCTTT
many,TRBJ2-2,TRBD2,TRBV9,CASSTGLAGKSTGELFF,TGTGCCAGCAGCACAGGACTAGCGGGAAAGAGCACCGGGGAGCTGTTTTTT
many,TRBJ1-4,-,TRBV20-1,CSARDNSAATNEKLFF,TGCAGTGCTAGAGATAATTCTGCAGCAACTAATGAAAAACTGTTTTTT
many,TRBJ1-3,-,TRBV20-1,CSAQTTGGGNTIYF,TGCAGTGCTCAGACTACAGGAGGAGGAAACACCATATATTTT
many,TRBJ1-1,-,TRBV5-1,CASSLTAMNTEAFF,TGCGCCAGCAGCTTAACAGCTATGAACACTGAAGCTTTCTTT
many,TRBJ1-1,-,TRBV10-3,CAISELRSGTEAFF,TGTGCCATCAGTGAGCTAAGGTCTGGCACTGAAGCTTTCTTT
many,TRBJ2-7,TRBD1,TRBV27,CASSFAGGSYEQYF,TGTGCCAGCAGTTTCGCAGGGGGTTCCTACGAGCAGTACTTC
many,TRBJ2-1,TRBD2,TRBV7-6,CASSLSGGGWNEQFF,TGTGCCAGCAGCCTTAGCGGCGGGGGTTGGAATGAGCAGTTCTTC
many,TRBJ2-3,TRBD1,TRBV4-2,CASSQFKGQMPDTQYF,TGTGCCAGCAGCCAATTCAAGGGACAGATGCCAGATACGCAGTATTTT
many,TRBJ2-1,-,TRBV6-5,CASRTRAWEFF,TGTGCCAGTCGGACACGCGCGTGGGAGTTCTTC
many,TRBJ2-3,-,TRBV5-1,CASSSDTSTDTQYF,TGCGCCAGCAGCTCCGACACGAGCACAGATACGCAGTATTTT
many,TRBJ2-1,TRBD2,TRBV13,CASSLGIERGVLYNEQFF,TGTGCCAGCAGCTTAGGAATCGAGCGGGGCGTCCTCTACAATGAGCAGTTCTTC
-,TRBJ2-3,TRBD2,TRBV5-4,CASSWTSVDTQYF,TGTGCCAGCAGCTGGACTAGCGTAGATACGCAGTATTTT
many,TRBJ1-1,-,TRBV3-1,CASSQDPGDTEAFF,TGTGCCAGCAGCCAAGATCCGGGTGACACTGAAGCTTTCTTT
many,TRBJ2-7,TRBD2,TRBV6-2/TRBV6-3,CASLPWGSGSNEQYF,TGTGCCAGCCTCCCCTGGGGTAGCGGGAGCAACGAGCAGTACTTC
many,TRBJ2-1,TRBD2,TRBV19,CASSRSGRARTNEQFF,TGTGCCAGTAGTAGGTCCGGGAGGGCCAGGACCAATGAGCAGTTCTTC
-,TRBJ1-1,-,TRBV5-1,CASSTGPNTEAFF,TGCGCCAGCAGCACGGGACCGAACACTGAAGCTTTCTTT
many,TRBJ2-7,-,TRBV5-6,CASSFPGYEQYF,TGTGCCAGCAGCTTCCCAGGCTACGAGCAGTACTTC
many,TRBJ2-7,TRBD2,TRBV20-1,CSAQKMGGGPYEQYF,TGCAGTGCCCAAAAGATGGGGGGAGGGCCTTACGAGCAGTACTTC
many,TRBJ1-3,TRBD1,TRBV28,CASKTDRSSGNTIYF,TGTGCCAGTAAAACGGACAGGAGCTCTGGAAACACCATATATTTT
many,TRBJ2-7,TRBD2,TRBV28,CAGLAVYEQYF,TGTGCCGGACTAGCAGTATACGAGCAGTACTTC
many,TRBJ1-6,TRBD1,TRBV7-8,CASSPGQGWSPLHF,TGTGCCAGCAGCCCAGGACAGGGGTGGTCACCCCTCCACTTT
many,TRBJ1-1,-,TRBV30,CAWSPPMRTEAFF,TGTGCCTGGAGTCCTCCCATGCGGACTGAAGCTTTCTTT
many,TRBJ1-4,-,TRBV5-1,CASRIRQTEKLFF,TGCGCCAGCAGGATCAGGCAGACGGAAAAACTGTTTTTT
few,TRBJ2-7,TRBD1,TRBV18,CASSLGQNSYEQYF,TGTGCCAGCTCACTGGGACAGAACTCCTACGAGCAGTACTTC
many,TRBJ2-3,-,TRBV29-1,CSANRYGTSTDTQYF,TGCAGCGCTAATCGGTATGGAACTAGCACAGATACGCAGTATTTT
many,TRBJ2-2,TRBD2,TRBV5-1,CASSPRAGVDTGELFF,TGCGCCAGCAGCCCACGGGCGGGAGTGGACACCGGGGAGCTGTTTTTT
many,TRBJ2-1,TRBD1,TRBV28,CASSNRDRVGSEQFF,TGTGCCAGCAGCAACCGGGACAGGGTGGGGAGTGAGCAGTTCTTC
many,TRBJ2-1,-,TRBV20-1,CSARDQTGHAYNEQFF,TGCAGTGCTAGAGATCAAACAGGGCATGCCTACAATGAGCAGTTCTTC
many,TRBJ1-1,TRBD1,TRBV2,CATTGGTEAFF,TGTGCCACAACAGGGGGTACTGAAGCTTTCTTT
many,TRBJ1-3,-,TRBV10-3,CAISESGGGNTIYF,TGTGCCATCAGTGAATCAGGCGGTGGAAACACCATATATTTT
medium-sized,TRBJ2-7,TRBD2,TRBV14,CASSQTGGALSGRTPYEQYF,TGTGCCAGCAGCCAAACTGGGGGGGCGCTTAGCGGGAGGACCCCCTACGAGCAGTACTTC
medium-sized,TRBJ1-1,TRBD1,TRBV20-1,CSAREQQGVNTEAFF,TGCAGTGCTAGAGAGCAACAGGGGGTGAACACTGAAGCTTTCTTT
many,TRBJ2-3,TRBD2,TRBV20-1,CSARVLAGITDTQYF,TGCAGTGCTAGAGTCCTAGCGGGCATCACAGATACGCAGTATTTT
many,TRBJ2-1,-,TRBV6-2/TRBV6-3,CASEGTSHEQFF,TGTGCCAGCGAGGGAACCTCACATGAGCAGTTCTTC
-,TRBJ2-2,TRBD1,TRBV2,CASSAGQGVVAGELFF,TGTGCCAGCAGTGCCGGACAGGGTGTGGTCGCCGGGGAGCTGTTTTTT
many,TRBJ2-7,TRBD1,TRBV20-1,CSADGTGGNYEQYF,TGCAGTGCTGACGGGACAGGGGGGAATTACGAGCAGTACTTC
many,TRBJ2-2,TRBD2,TRBV5-1,CASSPRPTSDRTGELFF,TGCGCCAGCAGCCCTCGACCCACTAGCGACCGCACCGGGGAGCTGTTTTTT
many,TRBJ1-3,-,TRBV20-1,CSATDAGNTIYF,TGCAGTGCTACCGACGCCGGAAACACCATATATTTT
many,TRBJ2-1,-,TRBV28,CASAPTGTTTYNEQFF,TGTGCCAGCGCCCCAACGGGGACGACAACCTACAATGAGCAGTTCTTC
-,TRBJ2-2,TRBD1,TRBV29-1,CSVEDPGQGALGELFF,TGCAGCGTTGAAGATCCCGGACAGGGGGCTTTGGGGGAGCTGTTTTTT
many,TRBJ1-3,-,TRBV5-6,CASSLAPGGAGNTIYF,TGTGCCAGCAGCTTGGCCCCGGGAGGGGCAGGAAACACCATATATTTT
many,TRBJ2-3,-,TRBV27,CASSPYRLTGLTDTQYF,TGTGCCAGCAGTCCCTACCGGCTAACGGGCCTCACAGATACGCAGTATTTT
many,TRBJ1-5,-,TRBV10-3,CAIKDSYSNQPQHF,TGTGCCATTAAGGACAGCTATAGCAATCAGCCCCAGCATTTT
few,TRBJ2-1,-,TRBV20-1,CSARGAPYNEQFF,TGCAGTGCTAGAGGAGCGCCTTACAATGAGCAGTTCTTC
-,TRBJ2-7,TRBD1,TRBV9,CASSVGTGVSYEQYF,TGTGCCAGCAGCGTAGGGACAGGGGTGTCCTACGAGCAGTACTTC
few,TRBJ2-5,TRBD1,TRBV6-1,CASGTGGSGTQYF,TGTGCCAGCGGGACAGGGGGATCGGGGACCCAGTACTTC